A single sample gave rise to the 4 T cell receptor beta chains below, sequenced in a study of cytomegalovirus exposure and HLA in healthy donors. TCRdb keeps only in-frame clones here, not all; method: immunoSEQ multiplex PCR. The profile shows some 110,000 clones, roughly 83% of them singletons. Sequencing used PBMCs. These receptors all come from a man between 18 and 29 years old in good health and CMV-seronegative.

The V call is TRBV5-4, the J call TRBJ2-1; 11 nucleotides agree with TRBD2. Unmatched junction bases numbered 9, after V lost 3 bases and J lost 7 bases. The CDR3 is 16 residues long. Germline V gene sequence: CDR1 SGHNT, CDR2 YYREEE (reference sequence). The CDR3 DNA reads TGTGCCAGCAGCTCTGCCCCGGGACTAGCGGCAAATGAGCAGTTCTTC. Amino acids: CASSSAPGLAANEQFF.

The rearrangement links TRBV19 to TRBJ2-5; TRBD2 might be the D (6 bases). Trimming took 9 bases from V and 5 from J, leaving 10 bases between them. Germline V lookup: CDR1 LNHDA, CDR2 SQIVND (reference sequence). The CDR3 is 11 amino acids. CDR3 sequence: CASGGPETQYF. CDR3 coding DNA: TGTGCCAGCGGAGGGCCCGAGACCCAGTACTTC.

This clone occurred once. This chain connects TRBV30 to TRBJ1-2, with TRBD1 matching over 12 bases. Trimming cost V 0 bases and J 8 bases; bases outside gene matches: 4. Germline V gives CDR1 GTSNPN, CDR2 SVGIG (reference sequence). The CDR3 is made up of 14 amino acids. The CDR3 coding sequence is TGTGCCTGGAGTGTAGGGACAGGGGGCGAGGGCTACACCTTC. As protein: CAWSVGTGGEGYTF.

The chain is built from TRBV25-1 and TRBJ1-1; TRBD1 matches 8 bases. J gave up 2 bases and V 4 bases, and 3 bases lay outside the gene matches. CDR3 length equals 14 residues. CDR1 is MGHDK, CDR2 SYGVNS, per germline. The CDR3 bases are TGTGCCAGCAGTGTGGCAGGGGGCAACACTGAAGCTTTCTTT. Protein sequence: CASSVAGGNTEAFF.